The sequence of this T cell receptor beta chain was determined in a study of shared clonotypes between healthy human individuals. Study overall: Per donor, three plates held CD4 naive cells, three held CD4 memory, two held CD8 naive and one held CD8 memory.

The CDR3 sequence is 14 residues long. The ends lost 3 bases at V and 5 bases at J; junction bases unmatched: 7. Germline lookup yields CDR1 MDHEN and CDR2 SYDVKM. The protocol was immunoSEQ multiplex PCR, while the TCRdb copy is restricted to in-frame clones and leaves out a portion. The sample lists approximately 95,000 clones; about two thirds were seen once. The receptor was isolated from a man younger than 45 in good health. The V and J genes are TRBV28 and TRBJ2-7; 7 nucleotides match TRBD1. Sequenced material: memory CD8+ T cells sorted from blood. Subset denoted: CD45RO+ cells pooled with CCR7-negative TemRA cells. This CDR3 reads CASSFRGQAHEQYF. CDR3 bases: TGTGCCAGCAGTTTCCGAGGACAGGCCCACGAGCAGTACTTC.